This TCR beta chain was captured by sequencing in a study of blood T cells in healthy people across ages. This clonotype was seen many times. J lost 7 bases, V lost 1 base, and 10 bases had no gene match. The CDR3 is 15 residues long. Per the germline V gene, CDR1 is DFQATT and CDR2 is SNEGSKA (reference sequence). A second about 7 to 11 cycle PCR used barcoded and J-beta primers. TCRdb processed the 5' RACE reads anew with MiXCR; each CDR3 protein has one entry. The table records more than 800,000 distinct CDR3 sequences, under 35% of them present only once. The source material was blood. The chain couples TRBV20-1 to TRBJ2-5; 9 bases fit TRBD2. The TCR was taken from a woman older than 75 in good health. CDR3 sequence: CSARGGGGGPGTQYF. The CDR3 DNA is TGCAGTGCTAGAGGAGGCGGGGGGGGCCCGGGGACCCAGTACTTC.